This T cell receptor (beta chain) is drawn from a study of blood T cell repertoires in COVID-19. Overall study context: Samples representing acute and convalescent COVID-19 were sourced from the United States, Italy and Spain. T cells, B-cell-depleted T cells, or PBMCs provided the cDNA or gDNA that served as material.

From germline, CDR1 is SGHAT and CDR2 FQDESV (reference sequence). The V end was cut by 2 bases, the J end by 1 base, with 9 bases between. The CDR3 is 14 residues long. Original data processing: Reference gene primer amplification in the assay estimated nucleated cell counts. Data came from immunoSEQ multiplex PCR; TCRdb stores just in-frame clones and leaves some out. The DNA was the basis for D and trimming; V, J and clone size are from that table. Of hundreds of thousands of clones listed, 70% to 90% are singletons. The chain combines TRBV11-1 with TRBJ2-7, with D unclear. The material sequenced was peripheral blood. The sequence came from a man between 18 and 29 years old with active or convalescent COVID-19. The CDR3 loop is CASSLRRLSYEQYF. The DNA for the CDR3 is TGTGCCAGCAGCTTACGTCGCCTATCCTACGAGCAGTACTTC.